This T cell receptor (beta chain) is drawn from a study of T cells after yellow fever vaccination. Study results and caveats: Overall, a small share of clonotypes was seen in both CD4 and CD8 compartments. In FACS-sorted repertoires, abundant clonotypes from the bulk population could appear as contaminants.

This CDR3 is built from 16 residues. Germline V CDR1 and CDR2: LNHDA, SQIVND (reference sequence). Between the trimmed V and J ends, which lost 3 bases and 8 bases, there was a span of 17 bases. This clonotype occurred a few times. The antigen is not known. The study made its TCR cDNA through 5'RACE template switching. That step introduced a universal primer site along with UMIs. MiXCR, run by TCRdb on the 5' RACE reads, gives a single entry per CDR3 protein. Found here are about 320,000 distinct CDR3 sequences, about 12% of them singletons; the top ten hold 2.5% to 4%. V usage is TRBV19 and J usage is TRBJ1-6; D remains unclear. The starting material was CD4+ T cells sorted from PBMCs, obtained 15 days after the yellow fever booster vaccination. This sequence was found in a young man who received the YFV17D yellow fever vaccine. CDR3 bases: TGTGCCAGTAGTATCAGCGGTAACATCGGGGATTCACCCCTCCACTTT. Translating it yields CASSISGNIGDSPLHF. Drawing the rest from reference TRBV19 and TRBJ1-6, the complete variable domain is DGGITQSPKYLFRKEGQNVTLSCEQNLNHDAMYWYRQDPGQGLRLIYYSQIVNDFQKGDIAEGYSVSREKKESFPLTVTSAQKNPTAFYLCASSISGNIGDSPLHFGNGTRLTVT.